The rows below give T cell receptor beta chains drawn from one sample of a study of neoadjuvant anti-PD-1 for oral cavity cancer. The method was immunoSEQ multiplex PCR; TCRdb's version includes in-frame clones alone and lacks a portion of them. This table has more than 50,000 clones, around 85% appearing once. Sequences were derived from PBMCs, sampled before nivolumab (anti-PD-1) treatment. These receptors all come from a person aged 40 to 85 with oral cavity squamous cell carcinoma. Both conserved end residues are part of each CDR3. A D gene is named only where the DNA matches it firmly. Some rows mark clone size as missing; the rest say once, few, many or name a class of expanded clone.

V	size	J	D	DNA	CDR3
TRBV14	few	TRBJ2-3	TRBD2	TGTGCCAGCAGCCCCGGACTAGCCCCACCTCGGGCGCAGTATTTT	CASSPGLAPPRAQYF
TRBV20-1	.	TRBJ1-2	.	TGCAGTGCTAGCCCGTCCGGGGGCTACACCTTC	CSASPSGGYTF
TRBV7-3	.	TRBJ2-2	TRBD1	TGTGCCAGCACCACTCCTCAGGGGGCGGGTAATGGGGAGCTGTTTTTT	CASTTPQGAGNGELFF
TRBV5-1	.	TRBJ1-2	.	TGCGCCAGCAGCAAAGAGGGGGGCGGAGATGGCTACACCTTC	CASSKEGGGDGYTF
TRBV29-1	.	TRBJ1-1	.	TGCAGCGTTATCAGGGCTCTAGGTCACACTGAAGCTTTCTTT	CSVIRALGHTEAFF
TRBV5-1	once	TRBJ2-3	TRBD2	TGCGCCAGCAGACCAGGACTAGCGGGACCAGATACGCAGTATTTT	CASRPGLAGPDTQYF
TRBV5-1	.	TRBJ1-3	.	TGCGCCAGCAGCTACAGCAACACCATATATTTT	CASSYSNTIYF
TRBV6-6	.	TRBJ2-2	.	TGTGCCAGCAGTCGGGGACCAAAGAACCCCGGGGAGCTGTTTTTT	CASSRGPKNPGELFF
TRBV27	.	TRBJ1-6	.	TGTTCCAGCAGTTTAATGGGGAATTCACCCCTCCACTTT	CSSSLMGNSPLHF
TRBV2	.	TRBJ2-7	.	TGTGCCAGCAGTCCCGACTACGAGCAGTACTTC	CASSPDYEQYF
TRBV27	.	TRBJ2-3	.	TGTGCCAGCAGTCCCCCGGGGAGTACGCAGTATTTT	CASSPPGSTQYF
TRBV10-2	few	TRBJ1-3	.	TGCGCCAGCAGTACCACCTCCTCTGGAAACACCATATATTTT	CASSTTSSGNTIYF
TRBV6-1	.	TRBJ2-3	.	TGTGCCACCACCTCACTCGGGTCAAACACAGATACGCAGTATTTT	CATTSLGSNTDTQYF
TRBV29-1	few	TRBJ1-1	.	TGCAGCGTTTTACAGGGTGCCACTGAAGCTTTCTTT	CSVLQGATEAFF